This TCR beta chain is from a study of T cell responses to AZD1222 COVID-19 vaccine. Broader study findings: Regions left unmutated in variants are reportedly the target of nearly half of spike-specific TCRs.

Regarding this clone: Its specificity is not known.

Profiled with immunoSEQ multiplex PCR; TCRdb holds only in-frame clones, not every one. This sample has roughly 190,000 clones, with approximately 90% found just once. The germline gives CDR1 LNHDA, CDR2 SQIVND (reference sequence). The CDR3 runs 15 residues. The junction had 4 bases not matched to a gene; V was cut back by 6 bases and J by 1 base. This sequence joins TRBV19 and TRBJ2-7; 12 nucleotides match TRBD2. Here the sequenced sample was peripheral blood, taken 28 days after the second AZD1222 dose. This clonotype was sampled from an adult who received the AZD1222 COVID-19 vaccine. CDR3 residues: CASSLTSGSSYEQYF. DNA for the CDR3: TGTGCCAGTAGCTTGACTAGCGGGAGTTCCTACGAGCAGTACTTC.